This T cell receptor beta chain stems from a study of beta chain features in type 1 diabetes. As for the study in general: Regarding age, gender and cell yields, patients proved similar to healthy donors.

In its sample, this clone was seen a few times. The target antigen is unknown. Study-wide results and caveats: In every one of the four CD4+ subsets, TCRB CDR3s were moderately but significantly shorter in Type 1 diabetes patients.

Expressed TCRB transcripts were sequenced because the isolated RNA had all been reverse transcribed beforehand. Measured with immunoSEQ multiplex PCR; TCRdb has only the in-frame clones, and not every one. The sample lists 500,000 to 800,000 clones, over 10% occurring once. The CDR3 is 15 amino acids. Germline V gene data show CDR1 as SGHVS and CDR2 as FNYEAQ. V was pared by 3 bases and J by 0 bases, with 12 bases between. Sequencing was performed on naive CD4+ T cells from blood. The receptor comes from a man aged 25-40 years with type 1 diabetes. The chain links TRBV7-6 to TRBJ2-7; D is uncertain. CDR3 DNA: TGTGCCAGCAGCTTTTCCGGAGACCTCTCCTACGAGCAGTACTTC. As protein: CASSFSGDLSYEQYF.